The sequence of this T cell receptor beta chain was determined in a study of T cell changes during pregnancy in multiple sclerosis. Data came from immunoSEQ multiplex PCR; TCRdb stores just in-frame clones and leaves some out. The table includes about 77,000 clones, 85% to 95% detected once. J lost 0 bases, V lost 7 bases, and 18 bases had no gene match. The CDR3 is made up of 19 amino acids. Germline values: CDR1 LGHNT, CDR2 FRNRAP. The source of this sequence is a female donor in good health, enrolled as a control in a pregnancy study. The chain uses TRBV12-5 and TRBJ2-1; 7 positions agree with TRBD2. The sequencing here drew on peripheral blood, taken after pregnancy. CDR3: CASAPPPTRGGSSYNEQFF. CDR3 sequence (DNA): TGTGCTAGTGCCCCGCCCCCCACCCGAGGCGGGAGCTCCTACAATGAGCAGTTCTTC. Combining the CDR3 with reference TRBV12-5 and TRBJ2-1 gives the whole variable domain DARVTQTPRHKVTEMGQEVTMRCQPILGHNTVFWYRQTMMQGLELLAYFRNRAPLDDSGMPKDRFSAEMPDATLATLKIQPSEPRDSAVYFCASAPPPTRGGSSYNEQFFGPGTRLTVL.